What follows is one T cell receptor beta chain and its context. Antigen specificity is unknown. Germline V gene lookup returns CDR1 SGHRS and CDR2 YFSETQ. This CDR3 spans 15 amino acids. The V and J ends lost 5 bases and 6 bases, in that order; junction bases with no gene match: 8. A second PCR, run for roughly 6 to 11 cycles, used a sample-barcoded 5' primer plus a J-beta primer mix. TCRdb processed the 5' RACE reads anew with MiXCR; each CDR3 protein has one entry. The sample lists over a million distinct CDR3 sequences; 40% to 55% were seen once. The sample belongs to a study of blood T cells in healthy people across ages. Whole-study findings and limits: Unsorted PBMC material precluded a definitive naive versus antigen-experienced comparison.

The material sequenced was blood. V is TRBV5-1 and J is TRBJ2-1; 10 nucleotides match TRBD2. The clonotype comes from a woman in her fifties or sixties in good health. CDR3 protein: CASRFGLAEGNEQFF. CDR3 coding DNA: TGCGCCAGCAGGTTTGGACTAGCGGAGGGCAATGAGCAGTTCTTC.